The source of this T cell receptor beta chain is a study of T cell changes during pregnancy in multiple sclerosis. This CDR3 is 14 amino acids long. The V end was cut by 6 bases, the J end by 4 bases, with 14 bases between. Germline loops: CDR1 LNHDA, CDR2 SQIVND (reference sequence). Here immunoSEQ multiplex PCR was the method, and the copy in TCRdb shows in-frame clones only, minus some. The sample shows about 49,000 clones, approximately 94% of them seen only once. This clonotype originated in a female donor with multiple sclerosis, enrolled in a pregnancy study. The chain couples TRBV19 to TRBJ2-3; TRBD1 might be the D (5 bases). The specimen was CD8+ T cells from peripheral blood mononuclear cells, collected before pregnancy. Here the CDR3 DNA reads TGTGCCAGTAGAACCTTCTCAGGGTCAGATACGCAGTATTTT. The encoded protein is CASRTFSGSDTQYF.